This T cell receptor (beta chain) was sequenced in a study of CD8 T cells in Susac syndrome. Findings and limits, study-wide: The study admitted that it had a relatively small number of individuals in its TCR sequencing and HLA analysis.

Concerning this clonotype itself: Its antigen is still unknown.

FACS enriched CD8+ TEMRA cells, while bulk CD8+ and CD4+ were negatively isolated. The CDR3 consists of 15 residues. J was trimmed by 0 bases and V by 2 bases; bases with no gene match: 1. RNA, at about 0.45 to 1 ug, was reverse transcribed with random hexamers. Across 54 Vbeta and 13 Jbeta, immunoSEQ multiplex PCR amplified TCR beta CDR3. MiXCR, run by TCRdb on the immunoSEQ multiplex PCR reads, gives a single entry per CDR3 protein. The table records about 180,000 distinct CDR3 sequences, approximately 96% of them present only once. The rearrangement joins TRBV12-3 or TRBV12-4 to TRBJ2-1; 7 bases match TRBD1. What was sequenced was CD4+ T cells from PBMCs. The TCR was taken from a human donor with multiple sclerosis. CDR3 protein: CASSLNRGSYNEQFF. CDR3 in DNA: TGTGCCAGCAGTTTAAACAGGGGCTCCTACAATGAGCAGTTCTTC.